This T cell receptor beta chain came from a study of blood T cell repertoires in COVID-19. In the study overall: Material from acute and convalescent COVID-19 was sourced from the United States, Italy and Spain.

Profiling relied on immunoSEQ multiplex PCR, and the TCRdb table lists in-frame clones only, not all of them. This table holds tens of thousands of clones, around 90% found once. V was clipped by 3 bases and J by 2 bases, with 9 bases between them. Looked up from germline, CDR1 is SGHRS and CDR2 is YFSETQ. There are 13 residues in the CDR3. Sequenced sample: peripheral blood. This chain connects TRBV5-1 to TRBJ2-7, with D tentatively TRBD2 (5 bases). The source is a human donor in a cohort sampled during active COVID-19. This CDR3 reads CASSSAGTYEQYF. CDR3 coding DNA: TGCGCCAGCAGCTCGGCCGGGACCTACGAGCAGTACTTC. The full variable domain, with the rest looked up from reference TRBV5-1 and TRBJ2-7, is KAGVTQTPRYLIKTRGQQVTLSCSPISGHRSVSWYQQTPGQGLQFLFEYFSETQRNKGNFPGRFSGRQFSNSRSEMNVSTLELGDSALYLCASSSAGTYEQYFGPGTRLTVT.